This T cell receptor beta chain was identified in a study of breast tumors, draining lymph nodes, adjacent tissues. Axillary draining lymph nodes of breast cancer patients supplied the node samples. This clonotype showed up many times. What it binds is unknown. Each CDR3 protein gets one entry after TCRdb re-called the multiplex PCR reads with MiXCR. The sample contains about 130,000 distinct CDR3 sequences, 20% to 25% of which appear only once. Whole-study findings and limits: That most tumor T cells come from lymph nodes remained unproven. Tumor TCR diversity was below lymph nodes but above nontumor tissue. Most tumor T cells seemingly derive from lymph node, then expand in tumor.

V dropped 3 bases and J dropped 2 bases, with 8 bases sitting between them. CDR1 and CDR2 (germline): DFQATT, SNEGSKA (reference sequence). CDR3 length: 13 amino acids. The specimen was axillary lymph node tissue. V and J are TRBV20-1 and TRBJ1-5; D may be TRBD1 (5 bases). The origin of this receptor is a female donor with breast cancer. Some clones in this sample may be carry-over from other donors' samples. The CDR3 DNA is TGCAGTGCTAGGGTGACAGGCAATCAGCCCCAGCATTTT. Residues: CSARVTGNQPQHF.